Sequencing of this TCR beta chain was carried out in a study of T-cell reconstitution after alpha-beta-depleted transplantation in children. Germline lookup yields CDR1 LGHDT and CDR2 YNNKEL (reference sequence). The V end was cut by 1 base, the J end by 8 bases, with 14 bases between. The CDR3 spans 14 residues. TCRbeta library construction was performed incorporating unique molecular identifiers. TCRdb reprocessed the PCR reads via MiXCR and lists one record per CDR3 protein. The table lists about 610,000 distinct CDR3 sequences, 10% to 13% of them singletons, with less than 5% in the top ten. The TCR sequence derives from a human donor who donated a stem cell graft to a child with acute myeloid leukemia. The rearrangement uses TRBV3-1 and TRBJ2-5; D is possibly TRBD2 (6 bases). The sequences come from PBMCs from the stem cell graft donor, collected from the stem cell graft. CDR3 protein: CASSQGAGRGTQYF. DNA of the CDR3: TGTGCCAGCAGCCAAGGAGCGGGCCGGGGAACCCAGTACTTC.